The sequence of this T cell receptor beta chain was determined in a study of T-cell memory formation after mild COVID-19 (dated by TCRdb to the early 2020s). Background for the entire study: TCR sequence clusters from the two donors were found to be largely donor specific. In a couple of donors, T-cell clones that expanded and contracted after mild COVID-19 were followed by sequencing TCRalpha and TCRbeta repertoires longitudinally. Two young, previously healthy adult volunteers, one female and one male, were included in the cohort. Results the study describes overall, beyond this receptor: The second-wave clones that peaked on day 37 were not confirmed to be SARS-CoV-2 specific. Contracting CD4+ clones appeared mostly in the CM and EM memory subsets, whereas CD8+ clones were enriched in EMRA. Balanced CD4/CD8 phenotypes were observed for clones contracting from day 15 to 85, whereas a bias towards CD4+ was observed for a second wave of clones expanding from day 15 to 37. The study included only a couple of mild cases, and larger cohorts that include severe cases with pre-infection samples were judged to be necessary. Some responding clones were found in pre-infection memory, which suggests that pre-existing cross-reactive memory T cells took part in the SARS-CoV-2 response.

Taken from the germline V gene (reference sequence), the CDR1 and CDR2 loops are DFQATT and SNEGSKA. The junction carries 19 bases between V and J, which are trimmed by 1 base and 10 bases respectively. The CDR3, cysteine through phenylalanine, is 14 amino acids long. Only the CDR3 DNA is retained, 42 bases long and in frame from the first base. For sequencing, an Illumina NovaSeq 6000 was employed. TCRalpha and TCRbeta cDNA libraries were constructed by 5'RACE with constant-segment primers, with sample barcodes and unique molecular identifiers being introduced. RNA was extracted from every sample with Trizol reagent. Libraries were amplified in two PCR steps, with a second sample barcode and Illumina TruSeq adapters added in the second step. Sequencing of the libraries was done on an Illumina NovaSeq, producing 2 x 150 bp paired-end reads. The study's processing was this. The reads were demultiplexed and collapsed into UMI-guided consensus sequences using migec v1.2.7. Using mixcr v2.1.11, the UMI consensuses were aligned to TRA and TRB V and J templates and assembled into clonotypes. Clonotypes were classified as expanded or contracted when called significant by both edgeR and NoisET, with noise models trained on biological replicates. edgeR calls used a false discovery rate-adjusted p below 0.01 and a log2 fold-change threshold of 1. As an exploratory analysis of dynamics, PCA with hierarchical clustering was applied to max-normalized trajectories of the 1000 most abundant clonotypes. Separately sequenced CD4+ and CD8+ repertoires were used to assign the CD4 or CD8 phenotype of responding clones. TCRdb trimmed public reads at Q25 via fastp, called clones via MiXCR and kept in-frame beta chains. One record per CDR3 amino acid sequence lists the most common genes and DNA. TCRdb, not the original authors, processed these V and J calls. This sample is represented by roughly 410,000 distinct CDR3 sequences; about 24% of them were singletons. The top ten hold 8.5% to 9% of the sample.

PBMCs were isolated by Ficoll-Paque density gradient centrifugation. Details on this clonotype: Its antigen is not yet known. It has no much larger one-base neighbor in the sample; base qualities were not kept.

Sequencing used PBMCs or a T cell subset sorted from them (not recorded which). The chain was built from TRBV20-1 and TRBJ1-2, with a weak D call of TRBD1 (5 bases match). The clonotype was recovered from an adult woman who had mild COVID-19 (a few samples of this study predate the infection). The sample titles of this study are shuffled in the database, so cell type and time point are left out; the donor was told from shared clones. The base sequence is TGCAGTGCTAGAGCCCCCTCTCGGGGCGATGTCTACACCTTC. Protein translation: CSARAPSRGDVYTF.